These 5 T cell receptor beta chains were all obtained from the same sample, sequenced in a study of PD-1 blockade in classical Hodgkin lymphoma. Exposure to brentuximab vedotin varied, and each patient had relapsed following autologous stem cell transplantation. Sequencing was performed with immunoSEQ multiplex PCR; in TCRdb, only in-frame clones are kept and a portion is missing. This table has 70,000 or so clones, about 92% appearing once. The source material was peripheral blood mononuclear cells (PBMCs), sampled at baseline. The receptors here all came from a human donor with classical Hodgkin lymphoma.

In DNA form, the CDR3 reads TGCGCCAGCAGCCAATCGTCCCAGGGAGCCAAAAACATTCAGTACTTC. Translating gives CASSQSSQGAKNIQYF. The rearrangement links TRBV4-3 to TRBJ2-4; D may be TRBD1 (5 bases). The V gene lost 2 bases and the J gene lost 0 bases, with 11 bases spanning the gap. The germline V gene has CDR1 LGHNA and CDR2 YSLEER. The CDR3 loop spans 16 amino acids.

This chain links TRBV19 with TRBJ2-7; 9 bases are a match to TRBD1. CDR3 length equals 15 residues. The V segment lost 3 bases and the J segment 0 bases; nucleotides outside the gene matches: 3. CDR1 and CDR2 (germline): LNHDA, SQIVND (reference sequence). The CDR3 region is CASSMTTGGSYEQYF. CDR3 nucleotides: TGTGCCAGTAGTATGACGACAGGGGGCTCCTACGAGCAGTACTTC.

V usage is TRBV28 and J usage is TRBJ1-1, with a tentative D call TRBD1 (6 bases). V lost 0 bases, J lost 11 bases, and 10 bases lay in between. CDR1 and CDR2 (germline): MDHEN, SYDVKM. The CDR3 runs 12 residues. The CDR3, as DNA: TGTGCCAGCAGTTTATGGGGGGGCATGGCTTTCTTT. This sequence encodes CASSLWGGMAFF. Based on the CDR3 plus reference TRBV28 and TRBJ1-1, the full variable domain is DVKVTQSSRYLVKRTGEKVFLECVQDMDHENMFWYRQDPGLGLRLIYFSYDVKMKEKGDIPEGYSVSREKKERFSLILESASTNQTSMYLCASSLWGGMAFFGQGTRLTVV.

The chain joins TRBV2 to TRBJ2-3, with TRBD2 identical over 13 bases. CDR1 is SNHLY, CDR2 FYNNEI, per germline. V was clipped by 4 bases and J by 2 bases; unmatched bases: 12. The length of the CDR3 is 19 residues. The CDR3 coding sequence is TGTGCCAGCAGTGTGAGACTCGGGACTAGCGGGGCGAACACAGATACGCAGTATTTT. Translation: CASSVRLGTSGANTDTQYF.

The J gene is TRBJ1-6, the V gene TRBV6-1; weak D call: TRBD1 (6 bases). The germline CDR1 and CDR2 sequences are MNHNS and SASEGT. The length of the CDR3 is 12 residues. Trimming took off 7 bases at V and 8 bases at J, with 9 bases between the two ends. CDR3 amino acids: CASTQGHSPLHF. DNA for the CDR3: TGTGCCAGCACACAGGGTCATTCACCCCTCCACTTT.